This T cell receptor (beta chain) is drawn from a study of blood T cell repertoires in COVID-19. Study overall: COVID-19 samples, acute and convalescent, were from the United States, Italy and Spain. T cells, B-cell-depleted T cells, or PBMCs provided the cDNA or gDNA that served as material.

The CDR3 length is 13 residues. Per germline, CDR1 MDHEN and CDR2 SYDVKM. Trimming shortened V by 6 bases and J by 0 bases, and 8 bases separated the two germline ends. As handled by the study authors: The authors estimated nucleated cell counts from reference gene primer amplification. Some clones are missing from TCRdb's copy, which holds only in-frame ones; the method was immunoSEQ multiplex PCR. The DNA was the basis for D and trimming; V, J and clone size are from that table. The sample carries hundreds of thousands of clones, approximately 83% recorded once. The chain is built from TRBV28 and TRBJ1-2; the D gene is possibly TRBD1 (6 bases). The TCR originated in a woman of 80 years or more with acute or convalescent COVID-19. The sample consisted of peripheral blood. CDR3 nucleotide sequence: TGTGCCAGCAGACAGGGCCCTAACTATGGCTACACCTTC. It encodes CASRQGPNYGYTF.